What follows are 3 T cell receptor beta chains derived from one specimen sequenced in a study of blood T cell repertoires in COVID-19. Sequencing used immunoSEQ multiplex PCR; TCRdb keeps in-frame clones, though not all of them. The sample has 200,000 or so clones, roughly 80% seen once. The sample comprised peripheral blood. All receptors derive from a human donor in a cohort sampled during active COVID-19.

This sequence joins TRBV12-3 or TRBV12-4 and TRBJ1-2; 7 bases map to TRBD1. The CDR3 has 12 amino acids. The junction had 6 bases not matched to a gene; V was cut back by 7 bases and J by 7 bases. CDR3 nucleotides: TGTGCCAGCACCCTGACAGGGATTGGCTACACCTTC. Translated: CASTLTGIGYTF.

The chain links TRBV7-2 to TRBJ1-2; D gene unclear. The CDR3 is 15 residues long. V gave up 5 bases and J gave up 3 bases, with 16 bases separating them. The germline V gene has CDR1 SGHTA and CDR2 FQGNSA. CDR3 sequence reads: CASSPSEGPYYGYTF. The CDR3 DNA follows: TGTGCCAGCAGCCCATCCGAGGGCCCCTACTATGGCTACACCTTC.

The rearrangement uses TRBV7-9 and TRBJ2-1; tentatively, D is TRBD1 (6 bases). Germline V CDR1 and CDR2: SEHNR, FQNEAQ (reference sequence). The CDR3 spans 16 residues. Trimming shortened V by 4 bases and J by 4 bases, and 17 bases separated the two germline ends. The CDR3 coding sequence is TGTGCCAGCAGCTCCCGCACAGGGTCTCATTACAATGAGCAGTTCTTC. This translates into CASSSRTGSHYNEQFF.